This T cell receptor beta chain appears in the sequencing data of a study of OX40 agonist ivuxolimab in advanced cancers. Study details: Six ivuxolimab dose levels, 0.01 to 10 mg/kg, were given intravenously every 2 weeks. Study-wide findings and caveats: Low normalized T-cell clonal expansion was also seen in some nonresponders. In CD8+ T cells, expanded clones were on average more numerous than in CD4+.

Patients were ineligible given autoimmune disease history or systemic immunosuppression. Data came from immunoSEQ multiplex PCR; TCRdb stores just in-frame clones and leaves some out. The sample gives 55,000 to 75,000 clones, 80% of which show up once; 8.2% is in the top ten. This CDR3 is 13 amino acids long. CDR1 MNHEY and CDR2 SMNVEV come from the germline V gene (reference sequence). A word on this clone: The antigen is undetermined. An end of the junction does not agree with germline; a read error may underlie this.

This specimen consisted of CD4+ or CD8+ T cells sorted from blood, obtained in a trial of the OX40 agonist ivuxolimab. The source is an adult with an advanced solid tumor such as melanoma, head and neck, liver or kidney cancer. This chain connects TRBV27 to TRBJ1-5; no firm D call. The DNA of the CDR3 is TGTGCCAGCAATTTAGTCCGCAATCAGCCCCAGCATTTT. Translating gives CASNLVRNQPQHF.